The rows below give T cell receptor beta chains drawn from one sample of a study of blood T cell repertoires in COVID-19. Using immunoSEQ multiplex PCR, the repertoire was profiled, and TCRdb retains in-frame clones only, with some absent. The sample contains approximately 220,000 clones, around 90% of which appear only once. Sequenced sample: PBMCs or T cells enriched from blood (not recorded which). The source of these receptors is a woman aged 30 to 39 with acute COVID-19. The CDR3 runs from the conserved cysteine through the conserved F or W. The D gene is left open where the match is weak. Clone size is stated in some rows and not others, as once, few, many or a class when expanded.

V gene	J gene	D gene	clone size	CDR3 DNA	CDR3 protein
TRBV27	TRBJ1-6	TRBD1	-	TGTGCCAGCAGGCCAACCCCGGGACAGGGGAATTTCTGGTCACCCCTCCACTTT	CASRPTPGQGNFWSPLHF
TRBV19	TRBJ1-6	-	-	TGTGCCAGTAGCTCGCTACTACAGGGCGTCTATAATTCACCCCTCCACTTT	CASSSLLQGVYNSPLHF
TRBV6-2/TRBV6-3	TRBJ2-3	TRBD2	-	TGTGCCAGCAGTTACTCGCCTAGCGGGGGGGATACGCAGTATTTT	CASSYSPSGGDTQYF
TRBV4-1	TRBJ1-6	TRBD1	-	TGCGCCAGCAGCCAGCTAACAGGGGGCAGACGTTCACCCCTCCACTTT	CASSQLTGGRRSPLHF
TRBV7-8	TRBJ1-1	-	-	TGTGCCAGCAGCTTAGCGTCAGGCACTGAAGCTTTCTTT	CASSLASGTEAFF
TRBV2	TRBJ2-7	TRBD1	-	TGTGCCAGCAGGGACAGGGCGGGAAACGAGCAGTACTTC	CASRDRAGNEQYF
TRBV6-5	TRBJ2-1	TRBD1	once	TGTGCCAGCGGGACAGGGGATAAGCAGTTCTTC	CASGTGDKQFF
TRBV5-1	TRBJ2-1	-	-	TGCGCCAGCAGCTCCGGGACAAACAATGAGCAGTTCTTC	CASSSGTNNEQFF
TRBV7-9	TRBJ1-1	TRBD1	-	TGTGCCAGCAGCCATTTCCTCAGGGGGGAGTGCACTGAAGCTTTCTTT	CASSHFLRGECTEAFF
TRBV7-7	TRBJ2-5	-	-	TGTGCTAGCAGCTTAACCTTAGCGGACCAAGAGACCCAGTACTTC	CASSLTLADQETQYF
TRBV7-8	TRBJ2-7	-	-	TGTGCCAGCAGAAGGACAGCGGAGTATTCCTACGAGCAGTACTTC	CASRRTAEYSYEQYF
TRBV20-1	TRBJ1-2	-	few	TGCAGTGCTAGCGGGGACTATGGCTACACCTTC	CSASGDYGYTF
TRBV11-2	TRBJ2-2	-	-	TGTGCCAGCAGCTTAGATCCCCTAGCCTACACCGGGGAGCTGTTTTTT	CASSLDPLAYTGELFF
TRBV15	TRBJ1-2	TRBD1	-	TGTGCCACCAGCGGAGGACAGGGGCCTACTAACTATGGCTACACCTTC	CATSGGQGPTNYGYTF
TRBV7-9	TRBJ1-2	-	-	TGTGCCAGCAGCTCGGGGGGAACAGCTGAGCTCTATGGCTACACCTTC	CASSSGGTAELYGYTF
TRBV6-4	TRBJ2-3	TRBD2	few	TGTGCCAGCAGTGCGACTAGCGGGAGCACAGATACGCAGTATTTT	CASSATSGSTDTQYF
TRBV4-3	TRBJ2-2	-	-	TGCGCCAGCAGCCAAGACAGGGTTGGAGGGGGGGAGCTGTTTTTT	CASSQDRVGGGELFF
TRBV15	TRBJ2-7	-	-	TGTGCCACCAGCAGTGGTACGGACAGAAAAGCCTACGAGCAGTACTTC	CATSSGTDRKAYEQYF
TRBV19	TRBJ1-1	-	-	TGTGCCAGTAGTCCCCGGGGAGAGACTGAAGCTTTCTTT	CASSPRGETEAFF
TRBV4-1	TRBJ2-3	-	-	TGCGCCAGCAGCCAAACTAGTGGGAGTATCGATACGCAGTATTTT	CASSQTSGSIDTQYF
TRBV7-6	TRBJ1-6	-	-	TGTGCCAGCAGCCCCGGCACCCCGGGGGTTAATTCACCCCTCCACTTT	CASSPGTPGVNSPLHF